The 9 T cell receptor beta chains below were found in one sample sequenced in a study of T cells in Graves' hyperthyroidism and ophthalmopathy (dated by TCRdb to between 2018 and 2021). The library was produced with multiplex PCR. This sample was sequenced with an Illumina HiSeq 2000. TCR beta CDR3 regions were amplified from RNA transcripts. The first round of RT-PCR for the TCR CDR3 was performed with the HTBI primer set and the Qiagen OneStep RT-PCR kit. In TCRdb, the public reads were trimmed at Q25 with fastp and aligned with MiXCR, with productive beta chains retained. Each record represents a unique CDR3 protein, reported with the most common genes and DNA among its rows. The sample table records over 150,000 distinct CDR3 sequences; roughly a sixth of these occur just once. Of the sample, roughly 50% is held by the ten largest clones. Sequenced: blood. Source of these receptors: a woman in her forties or fifties with Graves' hyperthyroidism.

This clonotype was seen a handful of times. The chain links TRBV20-1 to TRBJ2-3; 7 bases are shared with TRBD2. Germline V gives CDR1 DFQATT, CDR2 SNEGSKA (reference sequence). Trimming took 0 bases from V and 4 from J; bases not matched to a gene: 10. The CDR3 extends over 16 amino acids. CDR3 nucleotides: TGCAGTGCTAGAGAATGGGTGGGAGGGAGTGCAGATACGCAGTATTTT. Its protein is CSAREWVGGSADTQYF.

This clonotype was counted at least ten times. The chain carries TRBV27 and TRBJ2-1; 12 nucleotides align to TRBD2. CDR3 length equals 16 residues. Unmatched junction bases numbered 10, after V lost 8 bases and J lost 5 bases. CDR1 is MNHEY, CDR2 SMNVEV, per germline (reference sequence). The CDR3 is CASSSPTSGSNNEQFF. CDR3 nucleotide sequence: TGTGCCAGCTCCTCTCCGACTAGCGGGAGTAACAATGAGCAGTTCTTC.

The chain joins TRBV6-1 to TRBJ1-2; D possibly corresponds to TRBD1 (6 bases). Germline V lookup: CDR1 MNHNS, CDR2 SASEGT. Trimming took off 10 bases at V and 7 bases at J, with 25 bases between the two ends. The CDR3 totals 15 residues. CDR3 sequence reads: CATSSGAGRASGYTF. CDR3 bases: TGTGCCACCTCATCGGGGGCCGGACGAGCGAGTGGCTACACCTTC.

This clonotype was counted at least ten times. This chain connects TRBV27 to TRBJ2-4; 7 positions agree with TRBD1. The CDR3 loop spans 15 amino acids. From germline, CDR1 is MNHEY and CDR2 SMNVEV (reference sequence). V gave up 7 bases and J gave up 2 bases; unmatched junction bases: 8. The chain's CDR3 is CASNPDRETKNIQYF. In DNA form, the CDR3 reads TGTGCCAGCAACCCCGACAGGGAAACCAAAAACATTCAGTACTTC.

The V gene is TRBV19, the J gene TRBJ1-3; no firm D call. The ends were cut back, 2 bases at V and 6 bases at J, with 5 bases in the middle. This CDR3 contains 12 residues. Germline values: CDR1 LNHDA, CDR2 SQIVND (reference sequence). Written as DNA, the CDR3 is TGTGCCAGTAGTATACCCGAAAACACCATATATTTT. Amino acid sequence: CASSIPENTIYF.

The table lists this clonotype with many counts. V gene TRBV30 combines with J gene TRBJ1-2; D is ambiguous. The V gene's germline CDR1 is GTSNPN and CDR2 SVGIG (reference sequence). V was cut by 4 bases and J by 10 bases, with 19 bases left in between. The CDR3 totals 13 residues. DNA for the CDR3: TGTGCCTGGAACGGGCAAATAGGTGCCGTCTACACCTTC. It yields the protein CAWNGQIGAVYTF.

The rearrangement uses TRBV7-9 and TRBJ2-1; 9 nucleotides align to TRBD2. This CDR3 spans 17 amino acids. Per germline, CDR1 SEHNR and CDR2 FQNEAQ (reference sequence). J was trimmed by 0 bases and V by 3 bases; bases with no gene match: 6. Here the CDR3 DNA reads TGTGCCAGCAGCTTCAGGACTAGCGATTACTCCTACAATGAGCAGTTCTTC. Translated: CASSFRTSDYSYNEQFF. Looking up the rest from reference TRBV7-9 and TRBJ2-1 gives the full variable domain: DTGVSQNPRHKITKRGQNVTFRCDPISEHNRLYWYRQTLGQGPEFLTYFQNEAQLEKSRLLSDRFSAERPKGSFSTLEIQRTEQGDSAMYLCASSFRTSDYSYNEQFFGPGTRLTVL.

The rearrangement joins TRBV18 to TRBJ1-6; the D gene is possibly TRBD1 (5 bases). The V gene lost 3 bases and the J gene lost 8 bases, with 11 bases spanning the gap. The CDR3 is made up of 14 amino acids. Germline assignment: CDR1 KGHSH and CDR2 LQKENI. This CDR3 is CASSPEMGDSPLHF. The CDR3 bases are TGTGCCAGCTCACCCGAAATGGGGGATTCACCCCTCCACTTT.

This clonotype appeared many times. The CDR3 loop reads CASSQGTSFNTGELFF. CDR3 bases: TGCGCCAGCAGCCAGGGGACTTCCTTTAACACCGGGGAGCTGTTTTTT. This sequence joins TRBV4-1 and TRBJ2-2; tentatively, D is TRBD2 (6 bases). V lost 3 bases and J 2 bases, leaving 13 bases between the germline ends. The CDR3 loop spans 16 amino acids. CDR1 is MGHRA, CDR2 YSYEKL, per germline.